This T cell receptor beta chain appears in the sequencing data of a study of shared clonotypes between healthy human individuals. Study findings and constraints: Compared with clonotypes that all four donors shared, non-shared clonotypes had lower generation probabilities. Researchers sampled blood only, noting tissue repertoires likely differ. The study found roughly 5% of naive CD4 clonotypes shared across a handful of donors.

The method was immunoSEQ multiplex PCR; TCRdb's version includes in-frame clones alone and lacks a portion of them. The table lists about 2 million clones, approximately 94% of them singletons. Regarding this clone: Its antigen is undetermined.

V lost 0 bases and J lost 0, with 12 bases in between. Germline V gives CDR1 KGHSH, CDR2 LQKENI. There are 16 residues in the CDR3. The naive CD8 population came from CD45RO-negative cells selected for CCR7, without terminally differentiated effector memory CD45RA+ cells. Sample: naive CD8+ T cells sorted from blood. V usage is TRBV18 and J usage is TRBJ2-7, with no clear D. The source of this sequence is a man younger than 30 in good health. DNA of the CDR3: TGTGCCAGCTCACCACCGGCCTCACAGAGCTCCTACGAGCAGTACTTC. Protein sequence: CASSPPASQSSYEQYF.